The rows below give T cell receptor beta chains drawn from one sample of a study of breast tumors, draining lymph nodes, adjacent tissues. TCRdb redid the calling of the multiplex PCR reads with MiXCR, one entry per CDR3 protein. The data contain some 150,000 distinct CDR3 sequences, around 24% of them singletons. The source material was axillary lymph node tissue. The receptors were sampled from a female donor with breast cancer. Some clones in this sample may be carry-over from other donors' samples. CDR3s include the opening cysteine and the closing phenylalanine or tryptophan. Fields, in order: D gene, V gene, J gene, clone size, CDR3 DNA, CDR3 protein. A D gene is named only where the DNA matches it firmly. A row's size may be missing; if present it is once, few, many or a size class.

D: .; V: TRBV12-3/TRBV12-4; J: TRBJ2-2; size: many; DNA: TGTGCCAGCAGTTTTTCCGGGGCCGGGGAGCTGTTTTTT; CDR3: CASSFSGAGELFF
D: .; V: TRBV27; J: TRBJ2-7; size: few; DNA: TGTGCCAGCAGTTCCCCGGATAGGACCTACGAGCAGTACTTC; CDR3: CASSSPDRTYEQYF
D: .; V: TRBV28; J: TRBJ1-4; size: many; DNA: TGTGCCAGCGGCATTTTCGTTGAAAAACTGTTTTTT; CDR3: CASGIFVEKLFF
D: .; V: TRBV11-3; J: TRBJ2-3; size: once; DNA: TGTGCCGGCAGCCCAAGGGGGTTGGGAGATACGCAGTATTTT; CDR3: CAGSPRGLGDTQYF
D: TRBD1; V: TRBV7-8; J: TRBJ2-7; size: many; DNA: TGTGCCAGCAGCTCACAGGGGGCGGAAGACGAGCAGTACTTC; CDR3: CASSSQGAEDEQYF
D: .; V: TRBV25-1; J: TRBJ2-7; size: many; DNA: TGTGCCAGCAGTGGGAGGGGGACAGCATCCTACGAGCAGTACTTC; CDR3: CASSGRGTASYEQYF
D: .; V: TRBV11-3; J: TRBJ2-3; size: many; DNA: TGTGCCAGCAGCTTAGAAGACCTCATGCCCACGCAGTATTTT; CDR3: CASSLEDLMPTQYF
D: TRBD2; V: TRBV7-3; J: TRBJ2-1; size: many; DNA: TGTGCCAGCAGCTCAAATAGCGGGACCTACAATGAGCAGTTCTTC; CDR3: CASSSNSGTYNEQFF
D: .; V: TRBV6-5; J: TRBJ1-2; size: many; DNA: TGTGCCAGCAGTTACAAGGGAGAGGGCGGCTACACCTTC; CDR3: CASSYKGEGGYTF
D: .; V: TRBV6-5; J: TRBJ2-7; size: .; DNA: TGTGCCAGCAGTTACCCCCCCGAGGCGCCGGTAGGATCCTACGAGCAGTACTTC; CDR3: CASSYPPEAPVGSYEQYF
D: .; V: TRBV7-2; J: TRBJ2-7; size: .; DNA: TGTGCCAGCAGCTTTGGAGCCGAGCAGTACTTC; CDR3: CASSFGAEQYF
D: .; V: TRBV27; J: TRBJ2-7; size: many; DNA: TGTGCCAGCAGTTTTCAACAGGGCCCCTTTGGGGATATCTACGAGCAGTACTTC; CDR3: CASSFQQGPFGDIYEQYF
D: .; V: TRBV5-4; J: TRBJ2-2; size: many; DNA: TGTGCCAGCAGCTTGGCCACTAGTGGGCCCACCGGGGAGCTGTTTTTT; CDR3: CASSLATSGPTGELFF
D: .; V: TRBV4-2; J: TRBJ1-3; size: many; DNA: TGTGCCAGCAGCCAAGGGGTAGGGCCGAACTCTGGAAACACCATATATTTT; CDR3: CASSQGVGPNSGNTIYF
D: .; V: TRBV28; J: TRBJ2-5; size: few; DNA: TGTGCCAGCAGTTTTCAGGGATTGGGGCAAGAGACCCAGTACTTC; CDR3: CASSFQGLGQETQYF
D: .; V: TRBV5-6; J: TRBJ1-6; size: many; DNA: TGTGCCAGCAGCTTGGTTTCCGCCTCTTCACCCCTCCACTTT; CDR3: CASSLVSASSPLHF
D: .; V: TRBV6-4; J: TRBJ2-1; size: many; DNA: TGTGCCAGCAGTAGGGTGAATGAGCAGTTCTTC; CDR3: CASSRVNEQFF
D: TRBD1; V: TRBV15; J: TRBJ2-6; size: few; DNA: TGTGCCACCAGCAGTCGGACAGGGGCCTCTGGGGCCAACGTCCTGACTTTC; CDR3: CATSSRTGASGANVLTF
D: TRBD2; V: TRBV7-2; J: TRBJ2-1; size: many; DNA: TGTGCCAGCAGTCCAAGGAGGGGACTAGGACAGTTCTTC; CDR3: CASSPRRGLGQFF
D: .; V: TRBV5-1; J: TRBJ2-3; size: many; DNA: TGCGCCAGCAGCGGGTCCCAAGTAAACACAGATACGCAGTATTTT; CDR3: CASSGSQVNTDTQYF
D: TRBD2; V: TRBV24-1; J: TRBJ2-1; size: many; DNA: TGTGCCACCGGGACTAGCGGGAGCAGGGTGCAGTTCTTC; CDR3: CATGTSGSRVQFF
D: TRBD1; V: TRBV6-5; J: TRBJ2-6; size: few; DNA: TGTGCCAGCAGTTACTCGGGGACAGGGGGCTTTTGGTCCGGGGCCAACGTCCTGACTTTC; CDR3: CASSYSGTGGFWSGANVLTF
D: .; V: TRBV6-4; J: TRBJ2-3; size: many; DNA: TGTGCCAGCAGTGACTCTGGCAGGGACACAGATACGCAGTATTTT; CDR3: CASSDSGRDTDTQYF
D: TRBD1; V: TRBV6-2/TRBV6-3; J: TRBJ1-5; size: few; DNA: TGTGCCAGCAGTTACGGCCAGGGGGCGATTCAGCCCCAGCATTTT; CDR3: CASSYGQGAIQPQHF
D: .; V: TRBV28; J: TRBJ1-3; size: .; DNA: TGTGCCAGAGGACGGAACTCTGGAAACACCATATATTTT; CDR3: CARGRNSGNTIYF
D: .; V: TRBV20-1; J: TRBJ2-3; size: many; DNA: TGCAGTGCTCCCCCGGCGGATTCTAGCACAGATACGCAGTATTTT; CDR3: CSAPPADSSTDTQYF
D: TRBD1; V: TRBV28; J: TRBJ1-3; size: .; DNA: TGTGCCAGCAGTTTTTGGGGGATGACAGGGAACTCTGGAAACACCATATATTTT; CDR3: CASSFWGMTGNSGNTIYF
D: .; V: TRBV20-1; J: TRBJ2-5; size: many; DNA: TGCAGTGCTGGCCCTAGAGTAATGGAGACCCAGTACTTC; CDR3: CSAGPRVMETQYF
D: TRBD1; V: TRBV28; J: TRBJ2-5; size: .; DNA: TGTGCCAGCAGCCAGACGACAGGGGGCGCAGAGACCCAGTACTTC; CDR3: CASSQTTGGAETQYF
D: .; V: TRBV28; J: TRBJ2-6; size: few; DNA: TGTGCCAGCAGGAGCATCTCTGGGGCCAACGTCCTGACTTTC; CDR3: CASRSISGANVLTF
D: .; V: TRBV5-6; J: TRBJ2-3; size: many; DNA: TGTGCCAGCAGCCCACTAGTCTCCCCCCGCACAGATACGCAGTATTTT; CDR3: CASSPLVSPRTDTQYF
D: TRBD1; V: TRBV30; J: TRBJ2-2; size: .; DNA: TGTGCCTGGAGACGACAGGGGCCCGGGGAGCTGTTTTTT; CDR3: CAWRRQGPGELFF
D: TRBD2; V: TRBV7-9; J: TRBJ2-1; size: .; DNA: TGTGCCAGCAGCCCACCCATCGGTAGCGGGATTGACAATGAGCAGTTCTTC; CDR3: CASSPPIGSGIDNEQFF
D: TRBD1; V: TRBV3-1; J: TRBJ2-1; size: few; DNA: TGTGCCAGCAGCCAAAGGGGACAGGGACACAATGAGCAGTTCTTC; CDR3: CASSQRGQGHNEQFF
D: TRBD2; V: TRBV6-5; J: TRBJ2-7; size: many; DNA: TGTGCCAGCAGTCCCCTCTTAGCGGGAGGGCCCCTCTACGAGCAGTACTTC; CDR3: CASSPLLAGGPLYEQYF
D: .; V: TRBV29-1; J: TRBJ2-4; size: .; DNA: TGCAGCGTTAGGGAGACATTAGCCAAAAACATTCAGTACTTC; CDR3: CSVRETLAKNIQYF
D: .; V: TRBV27; J: TRBJ1-5; size: .; DNA: TGTGCCAGCAGTTTAAAGTCCAATCAGCCCCAGCATTTT; CDR3: CASSLKSNQPQHF
D: .; V: TRBV5-1; J: TRBJ2-5; size: many; DNA: TGCGCCAGCAGCTTCGGGGAAAAAGAGACCCAGTACTTC; CDR3: CASSFGEKETQYF
D: TRBD2; V: TRBV11-1; J: TRBJ2-2; size: many; DNA: TGTGCCAGCAGCCCCCAGGGACTACCAAACACCGGGGAGCTGTTTTTT; CDR3: CASSPQGLPNTGELFF
D: TRBD2; V: TRBV5-5; J: TRBJ2-3; size: many; DNA: TGTGCCAGCAGCGCGGGACTAGCGGGGGGCACAGATACGCAGTATTTT; CDR3: CASSAGLAGGTDTQYF
D: TRBD2; V: TRBV7-9; J: TRBJ2-7; size: many; DNA: TGTGCCAGCAGCCTAGCGGGAGCAACCTACGAGCAGTACTTC; CDR3: CASSLAGATYEQYF
D: .; V: TRBV13; J: TRBJ2-6; size: few; DNA: TGTGCCAGCAGCTCAAGCGAGAGAAGCACTGGGGCCAACGTCCTGACTTTC; CDR3: CASSSSERSTGANVLTF
D: .; V: TRBV7-8; J: TRBJ2-1; size: many; DNA: TGTGCCAGCAGCCCCAGCGACTCCTACAATGAGCAGTTCTTC; CDR3: CASSPSDSYNEQFF
D: TRBD1; V: TRBV2; J: TRBJ1-1; size: few; DNA: TGTGCCAGCAGCATACAGGGGGTCACTGAAGCTTTCTTT; CDR3: CASSIQGVTEAFF
D: .; V: TRBV15; J: TRBJ2-7; size: many; DNA: TGTGCCACCAGCGCCAGGGGGGGAGAATTCGACGAGCAGTACTTC; CDR3: CATSARGGEFDEQYF
D: .; V: TRBV12-3/TRBV12-4; J: TRBJ1-2; size: many; DNA: TGTGCCAGCAGTACAGGGTCATGGGCTAACTATGGCTACACCTTC; CDR3: CASSTGSWANYGYTF
D: TRBD2; V: TRBV20-1; J: TRBJ2-3; size: many; DNA: TGCAGTGCTAGTGGGGGACTAGCGGGATTCACAGATACGCAGTATTTT; CDR3: CSASGGLAGFTDTQYF
D: .; V: TRBV6-5; J: TRBJ2-7; size: many; DNA: TGTGCCAGCAGGCGGGGTGGTAGGTACGAGCAGTACTTC; CDR3: CASRRGGRYEQYF
D: TRBD1; V: TRBV30; J: TRBJ1-6; size: many; DNA: TGTGCCTCGCAGGGACAGGTCGGTGGTTCACCCCTCCACTTT; CDR3: CASQGQVGGSPLHF
D: .; V: TRBV9; J: TRBJ2-3; size: many; DNA: TGTGCCAGCAGCGTAGCCTGGCGAGCCACAGATACGCAGTATTTT; CDR3: CASSVAWRATDTQYF
D: TRBD2; V: TRBV5-1; J: TRBJ2-7; size: many; DNA: TGCGCCAGCAGCTTCGGACTAGCGGGAGGTACCTACGAGCAGTACTTC; CDR3: CASSFGLAGGTYEQYF
D: .; V: TRBV3-1; J: TRBJ1-2; size: many; DNA: TGTGCCAGCAGCAGGGCAGGGGAAGGAGACACCTTC; CDR3: CASSRAGEGDTF
D: TRBD2; V: TRBV11-2; J: TRBJ2-5; size: many; DNA: TGTGCCAGCAGCTTAGGGGCGGGAGGGACCCAGTACTTC; CDR3: CASSLGAGGTQYF
D: TRBD1; V: TRBV20-1; J: TRBJ2-1; size: many; DNA: TGCAGTGGCATCGGACAGGCTCATGAGCAGTTCTTC; CDR3: CSGIGQAHEQFF
D: .; V: TRBV6-2/TRBV6-3; J: TRBJ2-1; size: many; DNA: TGTGCCAGCAGTTACAGCGGCGAGTACAATGAGCAGTTCTTC; CDR3: CASSYSGEYNEQFF
D: TRBD2; V: TRBV28; J: TRBJ2-3; size: .; DNA: TGTGCCAGCAGCCCAAGGGGACTAGCGGACACAGATACGCAGTATTTT; CDR3: CASSPRGLADTDTQYF
D: TRBD1; V: TRBV7-9; J: TRBJ2-5; size: .; DNA: TGTGCCAGCAGCTTAGTTCGGGACAGGGAGACCCAGTACTTC; CDR3: CASSLVRDRETQYF